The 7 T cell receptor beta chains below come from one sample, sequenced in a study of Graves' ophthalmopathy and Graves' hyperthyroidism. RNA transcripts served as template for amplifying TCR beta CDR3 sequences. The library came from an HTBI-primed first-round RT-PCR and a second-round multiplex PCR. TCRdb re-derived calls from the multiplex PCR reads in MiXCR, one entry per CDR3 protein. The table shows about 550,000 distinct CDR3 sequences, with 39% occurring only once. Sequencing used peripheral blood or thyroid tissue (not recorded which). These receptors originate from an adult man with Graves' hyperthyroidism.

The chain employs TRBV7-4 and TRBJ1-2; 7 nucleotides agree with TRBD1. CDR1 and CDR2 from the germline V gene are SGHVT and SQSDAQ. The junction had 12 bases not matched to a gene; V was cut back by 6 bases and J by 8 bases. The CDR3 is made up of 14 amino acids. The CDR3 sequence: CASSLLGGTRGYTF. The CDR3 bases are TGTGCCAGCAGTTTATTAGGGGGCACTCGAGGCTACACCTTC.

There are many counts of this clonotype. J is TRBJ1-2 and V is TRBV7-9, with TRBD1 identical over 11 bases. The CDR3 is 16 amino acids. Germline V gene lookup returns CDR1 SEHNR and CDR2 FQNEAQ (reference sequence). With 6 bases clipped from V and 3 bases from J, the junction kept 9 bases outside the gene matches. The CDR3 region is CASSRGQGAVHYGYTF. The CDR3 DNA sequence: TGTGCCAGCAGTCGAGGACAGGGGGCCGTTCACTATGGCTACACCTTC.

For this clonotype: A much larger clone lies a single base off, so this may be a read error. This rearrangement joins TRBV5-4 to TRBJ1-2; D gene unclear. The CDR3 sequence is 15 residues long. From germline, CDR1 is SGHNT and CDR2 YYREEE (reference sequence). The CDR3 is CASSQDDTGRNGYTF. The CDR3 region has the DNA TGCGCCAGCAGCCAAGACGATACGGGAAGGAATGGCTACACCTTC.

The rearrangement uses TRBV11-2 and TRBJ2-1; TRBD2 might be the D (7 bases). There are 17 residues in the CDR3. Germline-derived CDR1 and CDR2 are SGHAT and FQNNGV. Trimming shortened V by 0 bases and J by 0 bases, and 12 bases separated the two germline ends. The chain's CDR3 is CASSLEGGGSSYNEQFF. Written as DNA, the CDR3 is TGTGCCAGCAGCTTAGAGGGGGGGGGCAGCTCCTACAATGAGCAGTTCTTC. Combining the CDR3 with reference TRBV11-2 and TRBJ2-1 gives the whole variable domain EAGVAQSPRYKIIEKRQSVAFWCNPISGHATLYWYQQILGQGPKLLIQFQNNGVVDDSQLPKDRFSAERLKGVDSTLKIQPAKLEDSAVYLCASSLEGGGSSYNEQFFGPGTRLTVL.

The CDR3: CASSKTGSSGNTIYF. In nucleotides, the CDR3 is TGTGCCAGCAGTAAGACAGGGAGCTCTGGAAACACCATATATTTT. The chain employs TRBV9 and TRBJ1-3; 7 bases agree with TRBD1. Germline CDR1 is SGDLS and CDR2 is YYNGEE. The CDR3 runs 15 residues. V shed 5 bases, J shed 0 bases, and the junction held 5 bases outside the gene matches. Looking up the rest from reference TRBV9 and TRBJ1-3 gives the full variable domain: DSGVTQTPKHLITATGQRVTLRCSPRSGDLSVYWYQQSLDQGLQFLIQYYNGEERAKGNILERFSAQQFPDLHSELNLSSLELGDSALYFCASSKTGSSGNTIYFGEGSWLTVV.

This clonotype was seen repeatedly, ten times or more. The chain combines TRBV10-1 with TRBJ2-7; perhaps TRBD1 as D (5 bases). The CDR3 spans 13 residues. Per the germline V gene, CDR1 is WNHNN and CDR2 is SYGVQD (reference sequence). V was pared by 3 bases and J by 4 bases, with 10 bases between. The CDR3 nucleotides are TGCGCCAGCAGTGAAACAGGAGCGTACGAGCAGTACTTC. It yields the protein CASSETGAYEQYF.

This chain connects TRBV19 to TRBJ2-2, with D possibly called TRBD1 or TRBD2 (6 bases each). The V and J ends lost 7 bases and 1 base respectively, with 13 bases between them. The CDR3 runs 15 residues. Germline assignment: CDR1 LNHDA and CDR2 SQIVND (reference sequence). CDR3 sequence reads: CASMGGHVNTGELFF. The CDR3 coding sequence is TGTGCCAGTATGGGGGGACACGTGAACACCGGGGAGCTGTTTTTT. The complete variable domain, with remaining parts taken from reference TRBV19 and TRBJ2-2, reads DGGITQSPKYLFRKEGQNVTLSCEQNLNHDAMYWYRQDPGQGLRLIYYSQIVNDFQKGDIAEGYSVSREKKESFPLTVTSAQKNPTAFYLCASMGGHVNTGELFFGEGSRLTVL.